The 15 T cell receptor beta chains presented below share a single source sample, sequenced in a study of shared clonotypes between healthy human individuals. Using immunoSEQ multiplex PCR, the repertoire was profiled, and TCRdb retains in-frame clones only, with some absent. Among some 2.1 million clones listed, around 95% were seen once. The sample was naive CD4+ T cells sorted from blood. Documented subset: CD45RA+ positively selected. These receptors all stem from a man aged 18-30 years in good health.

The chain combines TRBV28 with TRBJ1-2; D remains ambiguous. V lost 2 bases and J 6 bases, leaving 10 bases between the germline ends. This CDR3 comprises 13 residues. The germline V gene has CDR1 MDHEN and CDR2 SYDVKM. The CDR3 region is CASSLPGTNGYTF. In DNA form, the CDR3 reads TGTGCCAGCAGTTTACCAGGAACTAATGGCTACACCTTC.

This chain joins TRBV15 and TRBJ1-3; D is undetermined. Germline V gene data show CDR1 as LNHNV and CDR2 as YYDKDF (reference sequence). This CDR3 is 16 amino acids long. The ends were cut back, 0 bases at V and 0 bases at J, with 9 bases in the middle. For the CDR3, the DNA is TGTGCCACCAGCAGAGATCTGAGGGTCTCTGGAAACACCATATATTTT. This encodes CATSRDLRVSGNTIYF.

A word on this clone: Different DNA sequences within this sample yield the same CDR3. The V call is TRBV2, the J call TRBJ1-6; a possible D gene is TRBD1 (6 bases). Germline CDR1 SNHLY, CDR2 FYNNEI. V was cut by 3 bases and J by 7 bases, with 10 bases left in between. There are 14 residues in the CDR3. The CDR3 region has the DNA TGTGCCAGCAGTGACAGGGGAGGGAATTCACCCCTCCACTTT. It translates to CASSDRGGNSPLHF.

This rearrangement joins TRBV13 to TRBJ1-6, with TRBD1 identical over 8 bases. This CDR3 spans 15 amino acids. The trim removed 3 bases at V and 8 bases at J, leaving 6 bases unmatched. Germline CDR1 reads PRHDT; CDR2 reads FYEKMQ (reference sequence). Here the CDR3 reads CASSLNRGSDSPLHF. The CDR3 coding sequence is TGTGCCAGCAGCTTGAACAGGGGGAGCGATTCACCCCTCCACTTT.

The rearrangement links TRBV19 to TRBJ2-2, with 11 positions matching TRBD1. Germline V gene lookup returns CDR1 LNHDA and CDR2 SQIVND (reference sequence). The ends lost 4 bases at V and 6 bases at J; junction bases unmatched: 10. CDR3 length equals 17 residues. The DNA of the CDR3 is TGTGCCAGTAGTAGCTGGACAGGGGGCTCCCTGGCCGGGGAGCTGTTTTTT. Encoded protein: CASSSWTGGSLAGELFF. Full variable domain (rest looked up from reference TRBV19 and TRBJ2-2): DGGITQSPKYLFRKEGQNVTLSCEQNLNHDAMYWYRQDPGQGLRLIYYSQIVNDFQKGDIAEGYSVSREKKESFPLTVTSAQKNPTAFYLCASSSWTGGSLAGELFFGEGSRLTVL.

CDR3 nucleotide sequence: TGTGCCAGCAGCCGTTACACAGGGAAATCTGGAAACACCATATATTTT. It is translated as CASSRYTGKSGNTIYF. The chain employs TRBV13 and TRBJ1-3, with D possibly TRBD1 on 6 matching bases. Germline CDR1 PRHDT, CDR2 FYEKMQ (reference sequence). CDR3 length: 16 amino acids. The V end lost 5 bases, the J end lost 1 base, and 15 bases lay between the germline ends.

The chain carries TRBV29-1 and TRBJ2-4; D is possibly TRBD1 (6 bases). Germline V gives CDR1 SQVTM, CDR2 ANQGSEA. The V end was cut by 0 bases, the J end by 1 base, with 13 bases between. This CDR3 has 16 amino acids. The CDR3 nucleotides read TGCAGCGTTGAAGAGGGGGCAGTGAGGGCCAAAAACATTCAGTACTTC. It codes for CSVEEGAVRAKNIQYF.

The chain recombines TRBV4-3 with TRBJ1-2, with 10 positions matching TRBD1. Trimming cost V 3 bases and J 7 bases; bases outside gene matches: 5. There are 14 residues in the CDR3. Per germline, CDR1 LGHNA and CDR2 YSLEER. CDR3 in DNA: TGCGCCAGCAGCCACCAAGGACAGGGGGTTGGCTACACCTTC. Its protein product is CASSHQGQGVGYTF.

The rearrangement links TRBV11-3 to TRBJ2-1; D perhaps matches TRBD2 (5 bases). Germline V gene lookup returns CDR1 SGHNT and CDR2 YENEEA. With 0 bases removed from V and 0 bases from J, the gap between germline ends came to 18 bases. This CDR3 has 19 amino acids. CDR3 sequence (DNA): TGTGCCAGCAGCTTAGATAGGGTAGAGCGGCCCTACTCCTACAATGAGCAGTTCTTC. It yields the protein CASSLDRVERPYSYNEQFF.

The chain is built from TRBV28 and TRBJ1-5; 8 bases fit TRBD1. This CDR3 comprises 13 residues. CDR1 and CDR2 (germline): MDHEN, SYDVKM. Germline trimming cut 6 bases from V and 4 bases from J; bases unmatched to any gene: 2. The CDR3 coding sequence is TGTGCCAGCAGGGACAGGGCGAATCAGCCCCAGCATTTT. As protein: CASRDRANQPQHF.

J is TRBJ1-1 and V is TRBV11-2, with TRBD1 matching 8 bases. Looked up from germline, CDR1 is SGHAT and CDR2 is FQNNGV. The CDR3 contains 15 residues. V dropped 5 bases and J dropped 7; count of bases not matched to a gene: 12. DNA of the CDR3: TGTGCCAGCAGCAAAAGGCAGGGGGCGGTCGTTGAAGCTTTCTTT. Amino acid sequence: CASSKRQGAVVEAFF. Full variable domain (remainder filled in from reference TRBV11-2 and TRBJ1-1): EAGVAQSPRYKIIEKRQSVAFWCNPISGHATLYWYQQILGQGPKLLIQFQNNGVVDDSQLPKDRFSAERLKGVDSTLKIQPAKLEDSAVYLCASSKRQGAVVEAFFGQGTRLTVV.

This rearrangement joins TRBV6-6 to TRBJ2-1, with D tentatively TRBD2 (6 bases). The CDR3 length is 13 residues. V was pared by 7 bases and J by 6 bases, with 13 bases between. Per germline, CDR1 MNHNY and CDR2 SVGAGI (reference sequence). The CDR3 here is CASMRGYGNEQFF. Here the CDR3 DNA reads TGTGCCAGCATGCGGGGATACGGCAATGAGCAGTTCTTC.

Turning to this clone: This sample also contains other DNA sequences that code for the same CDR3. The gene calls are TRBV2 and TRBJ1-6; D call uncertain. Looked up from germline, CDR1 is SNHLY and CDR2 is FYNNEI. The CDR3 is made up of 14 amino acids. V lost 1 base and J lost 4, with 5 bases in between. CDR3 in DNA: TGTGCCAGCAGTGAAGGGCAGTATAATTCACCCCTCCACTTT. Amino acids: CASSEGQYNSPLHF.

CDR3 protein: CASSSPGAEQFF. The DNA for the CDR3 is TGCGCCAGCAGCTCGCCGGGAGCCGAGCAGTTCTTC. The chain has TRBV5-1 and TRBJ2-1; weak D call: TRBD2 (6 bases). Per germline, CDR1 SGHRS and CDR2 YFSETQ. The CDR3 length is 12 residues. The V and J ends lost 3 bases and 10 bases respectively, with 11 bases between them. Full variable domain (rest looked up from reference TRBV5-1 and TRBJ2-1): KAGVTQTPRYLIKTRGQQVTLSCSPISGHRSVSWYQQTPGQGLQFLFEYFSETQRNKGNFPGRFSGRQFSNSRSEMNVSTLELGDSALYLCASSSPGAEQFFGPGTRLTVL.

The chain joins TRBV7-9 to TRBJ1-3; a possible D gene is TRBD1 (5 bases). The V gene's germline CDR1 is SEHNR and CDR2 FQNEAQ (reference sequence). This CDR3 has 15 amino acids. V gave up 8 bases and J gave up 0 bases, with 14 bases separating them. CDR3 nucleotides: TGTGCCAGCGACGAACGGGGGTCCTCTGGAAACACCATATATTTT. Its protein is CASDERGSSGNTIYF.